The subject of this entry is one T cell receptor (beta chain). This may stem from a read error, because a much larger clone lies one nucleotide away. This entry is derived from a study of tumor and adjacent non-tumor tissue in lung cancer. The template was RNA from unsorted bulk tissue. This non-tumor lung sample came from over 3 cm beyond the tumor edge. V shed 0 bases and J shed 2 bases, with 23 bases lying between them. This CDR3 is built from 20 residues. The germline gives CDR1 MGHRA, CDR2 YSYEKL. TCRbeta libraries were built with three rounds of nested PCR, modified from ARM-PCR. TCRdb reprocessed the multiplex PCR reads via MiXCR and lists one record per CDR3 protein. In the table there are some 100,000 distinct CDR3 sequences, 62% of which are singletons.

The TCR originated in a man aged 55 to 70 with non-small cell lung cancer. The specimen sequenced was distant non-tumor lung tissue. The V call is TRBV4-1, the J call TRBJ2-4; D tentatively fits TRBD1 or TRBD2 (5 bases each). The CDR3 is CASSQDGLRDGPRTKNIQYF. CDR3 DNA: TGCGCCAGCAGCCAAGATGGTCTGAGGGACGGACCTCGGACCAAAAACATTCAGTACTTC.